A selection of T cell receptor beta chains follows, all from one sample in a study of blood T cells in healthy people across ages. TCRdb itself ran the 5' RACE reads through MiXCR, one entry per CDR3 protein. The table shows some 750,000 distinct CDR3 sequences, with about a fifth occurring only once. Source material: blood. The receptor source for this set is a man between 65 and 79 years old in good health. CDR3s include the opening cysteine and the closing phenylalanine or tryptophan. Clone size is given for some rows only: seen once, a few or many times, or a class if the clone is expanded.

CDR3 protein	clone size	V gene	J gene
CSFGASSTDTQYF	-	TRBV29-1	TRBJ2-3
CASSRGDLSTEAFF	-	TRBV7-6	TRBJ1-1
CASSQESNVQFF	-	TRBV3-1	-
CASSLRTGGLETQYF	-	TRBV7-3	TRBJ2-5
CASSFATGNTEAFF	few	TRBV12-3/TRBV12-4	TRBJ1-1
CASSPGERGLQETQYF	-	TRBV18	TRBJ2-5
CSARDGTENQPQHF	-	TRBV20-1	TRBJ1-5
CAISAASGSTDTQYF	few	TRBV10-3	TRBJ2-3
CASSEDLAGSVEQYF	-	TRBV6-1	-
CASSLNGRGNIQYF	few	TRBV7-2	TRBJ2-4
CSASGISYNEQFF	-	TRBV20-1	TRBJ2-1
CASKGRYYNEQFF	few	TRBV5-5	TRBJ2-1
CTSPFSGEGVTDTQYF	few	TRBV1	TRBJ2-3
CASSPRQEENTEAFF	few	TRBV18	TRBJ1-1
CASSQGHPGEKLFF	-	TRBV12-3/TRBV12-4	TRBJ1-4
CASSPELASSYNEQFF	few	TRBV7-8	TRBJ2-1
CASSLGNSNYGYTF	-	TRBV5-1	TRBJ1-2
CASSPRDRGYEQYF	many	TRBV18	TRBJ2-7
CASRVGDSSSYEQYF	many	TRBV27	TRBJ2-7
CASSTHRVPGYTF	few	TRBV27	TRBJ1-2
CASSLGLAEKLFF	few	TRBV27	TRBJ1-4
CASSPQGGGQETQYF	few	TRBV28	TRBJ2-5
CSVDRQGLYGYTF	-	TRBV29-1	TRBJ1-2
CASSHSTGGNIQYF	few	TRBV3-1	TRBJ2-4
CASGRWGGEQFF	-	TRBV6-2/TRBV6-3	TRBJ2-1
CASSSELGLPQHF	many	TRBV10-2	TRBJ1-5
CASSPQGGKKETQYF	-	TRBV25-1	TRBJ2-5
CASSLVLWPTGELFF	-	TRBV7-8	TRBJ2-2
CASSLGGTDNEQFF	few	TRBV12-3/TRBV12-4	TRBJ2-1
CASSQEPDLYGYTF	-	TRBV3-1	TRBJ1-2
CSAWTGGREKLFF	few	TRBV20-1	TRBJ1-4
CASKEETQYF	few	TRBV6-1	TRBJ2-5
CSVVATPRGTQYF	-	TRBV29-1	TRBJ2-5